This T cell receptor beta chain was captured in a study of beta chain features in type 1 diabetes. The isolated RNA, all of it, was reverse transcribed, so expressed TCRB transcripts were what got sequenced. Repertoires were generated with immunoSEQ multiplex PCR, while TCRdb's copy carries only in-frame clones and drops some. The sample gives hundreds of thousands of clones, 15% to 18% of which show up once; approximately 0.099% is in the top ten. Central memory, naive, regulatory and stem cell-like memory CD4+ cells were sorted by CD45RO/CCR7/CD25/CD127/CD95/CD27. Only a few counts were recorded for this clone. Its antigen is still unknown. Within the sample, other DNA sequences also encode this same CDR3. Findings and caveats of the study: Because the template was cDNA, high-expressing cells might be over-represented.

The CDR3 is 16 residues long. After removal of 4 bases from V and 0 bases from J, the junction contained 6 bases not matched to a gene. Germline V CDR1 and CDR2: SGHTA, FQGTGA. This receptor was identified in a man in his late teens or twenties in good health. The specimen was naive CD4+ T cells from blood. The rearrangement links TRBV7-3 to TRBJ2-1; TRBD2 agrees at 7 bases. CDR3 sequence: CASSSRGGSSYNEQFF. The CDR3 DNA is TGTGCCAGCAGCTCTAGGGGCGGGAGCTCCTACAATGAGCAGTTCTTC. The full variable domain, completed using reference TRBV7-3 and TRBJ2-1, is GAGVSQTPSNKVTEKGKYVELRCDPISGHTALYWYRQSLGQGPEFLIYFQGTGAADDSGLPNDRFFAVRPEGSVSTLKIQRTERGDSAVYLCASSSRGGSSYNEQFFGPGTRLTVL.